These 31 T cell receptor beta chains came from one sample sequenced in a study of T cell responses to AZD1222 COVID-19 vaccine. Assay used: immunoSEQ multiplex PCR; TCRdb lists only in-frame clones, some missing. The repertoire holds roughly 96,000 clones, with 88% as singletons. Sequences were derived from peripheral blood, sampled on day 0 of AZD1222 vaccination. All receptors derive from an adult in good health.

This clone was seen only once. CDR3 nucleotide sequence: TGTGCCAGCAGCCCCCAAGGGACTAGCGGCTACGAGCAGTACTTC. Translating it yields CASSPQGTSGYEQYF. The V and J genes are TRBV7-2 and TRBJ2-7, with TRBD2 matching over 11 bases. Looked up from germline, CDR1 is SGHTA and CDR2 is FQGNSA. The CDR3 is 15 residues long. Trimming at V came to 5 bases and at J to 3 bases, leaving 6 bases not matched to a gene. The whole variable domain, filled in from reference TRBV7-2 and TRBJ2-7, reads GAGVSQSPSNKVTEKGKDVELRCDPISGHTALYWYRQSLGQGLEFLIYFQGNSAPDKSGLPSDRFSAERTGGSVSTLTIQRTQQEDSAVYLCASSPQGTSGYEQYFGPGTRLTVT.

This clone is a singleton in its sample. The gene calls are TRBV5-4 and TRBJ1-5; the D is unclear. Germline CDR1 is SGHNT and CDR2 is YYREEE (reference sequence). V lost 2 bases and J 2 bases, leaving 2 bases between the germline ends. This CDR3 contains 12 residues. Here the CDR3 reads CASSFRNQPQHF. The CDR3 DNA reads TGTGCCAGCAGCTTCCGCAATCAGCCCCAGCATTTT.

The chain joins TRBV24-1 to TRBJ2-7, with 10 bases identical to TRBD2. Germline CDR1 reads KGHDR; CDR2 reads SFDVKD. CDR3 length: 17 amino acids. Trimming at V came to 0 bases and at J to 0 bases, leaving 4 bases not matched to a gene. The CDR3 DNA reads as TGTGCCACCAGTGATTTGCGGTGGACTAGCGGCTCCTACGAGCAGTACTTC. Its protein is CATSDLRWTSGSYEQYF.

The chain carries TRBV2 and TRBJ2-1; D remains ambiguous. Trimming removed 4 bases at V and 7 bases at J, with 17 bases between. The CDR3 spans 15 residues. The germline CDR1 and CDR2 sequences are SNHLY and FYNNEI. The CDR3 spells CASSAETALLNEQFF. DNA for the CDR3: TGTGCCAGCAGTGCGGAAACCGCTTTATTGAATGAGCAGTTCTTC.

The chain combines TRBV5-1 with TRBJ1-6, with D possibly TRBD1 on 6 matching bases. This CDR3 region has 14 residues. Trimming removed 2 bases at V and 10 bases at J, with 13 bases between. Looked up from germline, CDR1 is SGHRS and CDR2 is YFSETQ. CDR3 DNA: TGCGCCAGCAGCTTCGGGCAGGGGATCTCACCCCTCCACTTT. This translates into CASSFGQGISPLHF.

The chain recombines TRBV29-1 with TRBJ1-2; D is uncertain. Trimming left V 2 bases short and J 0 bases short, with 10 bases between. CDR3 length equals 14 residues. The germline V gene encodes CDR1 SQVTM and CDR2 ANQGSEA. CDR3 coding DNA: TGCAGCGTTGAAAAAAGCTTCCCTAACTATGGCTACACCTTC. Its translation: CSVEKSFPNYGYTF.

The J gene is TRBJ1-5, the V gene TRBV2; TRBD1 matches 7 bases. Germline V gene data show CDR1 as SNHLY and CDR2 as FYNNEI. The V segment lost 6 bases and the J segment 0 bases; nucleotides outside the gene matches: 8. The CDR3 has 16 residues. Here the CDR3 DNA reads TGTGCCAGCAGCCGGGACAGCGAGTATAGCAATCAGCCCCAGCATTTT. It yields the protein CASSRDSEYSNQPQHF.

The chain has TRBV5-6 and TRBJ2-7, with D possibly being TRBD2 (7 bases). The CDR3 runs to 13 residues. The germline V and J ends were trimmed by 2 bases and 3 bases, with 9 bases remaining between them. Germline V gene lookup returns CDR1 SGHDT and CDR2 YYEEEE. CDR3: CASSFGGLYEQYF. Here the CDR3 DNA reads TGTGCCAGCAGCTTCGGGGGGCTCTACGAGCAGTACTTC.

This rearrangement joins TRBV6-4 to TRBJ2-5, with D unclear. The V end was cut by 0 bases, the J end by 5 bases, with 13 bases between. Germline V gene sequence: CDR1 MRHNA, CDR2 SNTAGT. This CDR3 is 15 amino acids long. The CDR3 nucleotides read TGTGCCAGCAGTGACTCGATGGTCGTTTGGGAGACCCAGTACTTC. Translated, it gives CASSDSMVVWETQYF.

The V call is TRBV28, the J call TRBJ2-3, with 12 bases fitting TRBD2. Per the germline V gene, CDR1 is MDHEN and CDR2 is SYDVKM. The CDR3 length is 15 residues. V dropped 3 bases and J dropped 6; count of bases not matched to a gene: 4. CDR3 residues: CASSFWTSGTDTQYF. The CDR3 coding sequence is TGTGCCAGCAGTTTTTGGACTAGCGGGACGGATACGCAGTATTTT.

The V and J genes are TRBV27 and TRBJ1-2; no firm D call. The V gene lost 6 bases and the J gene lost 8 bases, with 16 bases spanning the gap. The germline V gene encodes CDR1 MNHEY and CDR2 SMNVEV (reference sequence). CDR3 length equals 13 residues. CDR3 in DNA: TGTGCCAGCAGCTGGACGGCTCCTGAGGGCTACACCTTC. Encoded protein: CASSWTAPEGYTF.

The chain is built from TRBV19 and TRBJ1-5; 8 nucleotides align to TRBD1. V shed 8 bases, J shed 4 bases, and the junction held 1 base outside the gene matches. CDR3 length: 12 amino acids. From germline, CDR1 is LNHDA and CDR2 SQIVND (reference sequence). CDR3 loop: CASRTGNQPQHF. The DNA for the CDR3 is TGTGCCAGTCGGACAGGGAATCAGCCCCAGCATTTT. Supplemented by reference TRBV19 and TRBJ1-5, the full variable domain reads DGGITQSPKYLFRKEGQNVTLSCEQNLNHDAMYWYRQDPGQGLRLIYYSQIVNDFQKGDIAEGYSVSREKKESFPLTVTSAQKNPTAFYLCASRTGNQPQHFGDGTRLSIL.

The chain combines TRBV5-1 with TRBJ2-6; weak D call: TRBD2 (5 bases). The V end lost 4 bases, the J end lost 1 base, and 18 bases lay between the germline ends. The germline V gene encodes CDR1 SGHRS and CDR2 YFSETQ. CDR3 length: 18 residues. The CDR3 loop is CASSPSWTGVSGANVLTF. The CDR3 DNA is TGCGCCAGCAGCCCTTCTTGGACTGGTGTTTCTGGGGCCAACGTCCTGACTTTC.

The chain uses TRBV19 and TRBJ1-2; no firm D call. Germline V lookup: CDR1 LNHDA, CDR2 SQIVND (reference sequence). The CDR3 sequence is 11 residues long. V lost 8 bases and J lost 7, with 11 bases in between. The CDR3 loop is CASFVSAGYTF. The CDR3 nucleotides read TGTGCCAGTTTCGTCTCGGCTGGCTACACCTTC.

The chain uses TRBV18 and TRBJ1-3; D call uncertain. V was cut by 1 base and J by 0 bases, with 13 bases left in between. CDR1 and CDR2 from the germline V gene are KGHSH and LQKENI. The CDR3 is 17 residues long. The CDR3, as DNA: TGTGCCAGCTCACCACTGACGCTTGACCTCTCTGGAAACACCATATATTTT. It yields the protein CASSPLTLDLSGNTIYF.

CDR3 sequence reads: CASSSRTAGELFF. In DNA form, the CDR3 reads TGTGCCAGCTCAAGCCGTACAGCCGGGGAGCTGTTTTTT. The V gene is TRBV18, the J gene TRBJ2-2; no reliable D call. CDR3 length equals 13 residues. The V end was cut by 5 bases, the J end by 6 bases, with 10 bases between. CDR1 and CDR2 (germline): KGHSH, LQKENI.

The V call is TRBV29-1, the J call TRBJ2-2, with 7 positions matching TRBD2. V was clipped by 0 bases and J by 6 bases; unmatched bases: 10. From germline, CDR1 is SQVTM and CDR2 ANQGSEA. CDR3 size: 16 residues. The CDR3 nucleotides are TGCAGCGTTGAAGATCGGGGAGGGCCGAGGCCCGGGGAGCTGTTTTTT. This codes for CSVEDRGGPRPGELFF.

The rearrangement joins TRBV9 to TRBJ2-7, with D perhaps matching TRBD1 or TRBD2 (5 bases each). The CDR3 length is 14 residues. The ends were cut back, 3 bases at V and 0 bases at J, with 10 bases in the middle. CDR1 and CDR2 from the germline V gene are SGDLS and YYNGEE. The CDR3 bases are TGTGCCAGCAGCGAGGGACGGAGCTCCTACGAGCAGTACTTC. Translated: CASSEGRSSYEQYF.

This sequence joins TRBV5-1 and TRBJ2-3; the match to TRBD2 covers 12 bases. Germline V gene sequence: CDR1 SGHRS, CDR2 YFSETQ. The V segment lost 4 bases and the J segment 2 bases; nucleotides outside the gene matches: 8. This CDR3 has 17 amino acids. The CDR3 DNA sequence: TGCGCCAGCAGCCTGGGACTAGCGGGTCGCGACACAGATACGCAGTATTTT. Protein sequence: CASSLGLAGRDTDTQYF.

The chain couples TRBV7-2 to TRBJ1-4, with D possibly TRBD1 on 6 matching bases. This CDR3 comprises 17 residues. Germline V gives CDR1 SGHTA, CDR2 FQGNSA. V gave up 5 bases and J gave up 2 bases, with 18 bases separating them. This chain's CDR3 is CASSPSTGLGTNEKLFF. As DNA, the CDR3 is TGTGCCAGCAGCCCCTCGACAGGCTTAGGGACTAATGAAAAACTGTTTTTT. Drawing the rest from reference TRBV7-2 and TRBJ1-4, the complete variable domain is GAGVSQSPSNKVTEKGKDVELRCDPISGHTALYWYRQSLGQGLEFLIYFQGNSAPDKSGLPSDRFSAERTGGSVSTLTIQRTQQEDSAVYLCASSPSTGLGTNEKLFFGSGTQLSVL.

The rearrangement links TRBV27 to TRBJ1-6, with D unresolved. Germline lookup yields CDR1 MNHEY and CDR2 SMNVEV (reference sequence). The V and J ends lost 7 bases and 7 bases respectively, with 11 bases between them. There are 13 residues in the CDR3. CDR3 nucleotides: TGTGCCAGCAAGATTCAGACAAATTCACCCCTCCACTTT. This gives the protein CASKIQTNSPLHF.

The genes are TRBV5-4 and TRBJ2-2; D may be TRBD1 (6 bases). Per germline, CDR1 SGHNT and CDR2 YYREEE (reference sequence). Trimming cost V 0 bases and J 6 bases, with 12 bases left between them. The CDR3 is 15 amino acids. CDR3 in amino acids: CASSLAQGLAGELFF. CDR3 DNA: TGTGCCAGCAGCTTGGCACAGGGTCTGGCCGGGGAGCTGTTTTTT.

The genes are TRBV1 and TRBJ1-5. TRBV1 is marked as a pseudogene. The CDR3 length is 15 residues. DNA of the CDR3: TGCACCAGCAGCCTTAGAGGCGGAGGGCCCCAGCCCCAGCATTTT. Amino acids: CTSSLRGGGPQPQHF.

DNA for the CDR3: TGTGCTTCGGCAGCGATCAGCTCCTATAATTCACCCCTCCACTTT. Translating gives CASAAISSYNSPLHF. The chain is built from TRBV28 and TRBJ1-6; D gene ambiguous. The CDR3 sequence is 15 residues long. Germline assignment: CDR1 MDHEN and CDR2 SYDVKM. Filled out from reference TRBV28 and TRBJ1-6, the complete variable domain reads DVKVTQSSRYLVKRTGEKVFLECVQDMDHENMFWYRQDPGLGLRLIYFSYDVKMKEKGDIPEGYSVSREKKERFSLILESASTNQTSMYLCASAAISSYNSPLHFGNGTRLTVT.

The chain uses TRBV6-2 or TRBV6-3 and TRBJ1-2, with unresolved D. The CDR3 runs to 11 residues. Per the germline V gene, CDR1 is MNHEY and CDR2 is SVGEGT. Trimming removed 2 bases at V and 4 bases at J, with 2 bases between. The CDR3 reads CASSYGYGYTF. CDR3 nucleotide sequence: TGTGCCAGCAGTTACGGCTATGGCTACACCTTC.

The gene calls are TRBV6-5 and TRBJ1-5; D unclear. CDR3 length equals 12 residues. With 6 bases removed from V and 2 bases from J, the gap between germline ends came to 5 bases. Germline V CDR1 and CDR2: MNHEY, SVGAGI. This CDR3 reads CASRRGNQPQHF. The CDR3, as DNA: TGTGCCAGCAGGAGGGGCAATCAGCCCCAGCATTTT.

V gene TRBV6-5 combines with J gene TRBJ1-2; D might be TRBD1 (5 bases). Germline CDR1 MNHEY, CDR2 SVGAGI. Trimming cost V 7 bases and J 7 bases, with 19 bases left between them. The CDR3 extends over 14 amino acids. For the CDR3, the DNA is TGTGCCAGCACTTTATCTCCGGGAAGGGGTGGCTACACCTTC. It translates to CASTLSPGRGGYTF.

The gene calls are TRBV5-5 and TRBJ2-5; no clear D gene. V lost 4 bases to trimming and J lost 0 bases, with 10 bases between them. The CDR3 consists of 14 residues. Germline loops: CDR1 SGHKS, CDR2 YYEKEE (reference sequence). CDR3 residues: CASSPEQNQETQYF. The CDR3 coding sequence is TGTGCCAGCAGCCCTGAACAGAACCAAGAGACCCAGTACTTC.

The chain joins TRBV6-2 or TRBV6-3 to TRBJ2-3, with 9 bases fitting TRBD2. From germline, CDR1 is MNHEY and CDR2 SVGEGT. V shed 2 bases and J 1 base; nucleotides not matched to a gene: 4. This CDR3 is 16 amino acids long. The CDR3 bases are TGTGCCAGCAGTTACGATGGCGGGAGGGGCACAGATACGCAGTATTTT. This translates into CASSYDGGRGTDTQYF.

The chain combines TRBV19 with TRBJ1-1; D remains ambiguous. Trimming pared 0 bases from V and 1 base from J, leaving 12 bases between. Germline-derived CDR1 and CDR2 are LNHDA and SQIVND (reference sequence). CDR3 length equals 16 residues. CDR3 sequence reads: CASSIERAGENTEAFF. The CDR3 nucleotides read TGTGCCAGTAGTATAGAGAGGGCCGGCGAGAACACTGAAGCTTTCTTT.

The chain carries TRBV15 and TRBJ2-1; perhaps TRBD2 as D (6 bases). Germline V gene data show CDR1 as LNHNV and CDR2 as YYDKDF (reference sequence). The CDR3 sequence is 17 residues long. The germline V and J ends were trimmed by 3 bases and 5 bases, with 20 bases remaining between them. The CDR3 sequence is CATSRPSGTALHNEQFF. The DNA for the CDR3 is TGTGCCACCAGCAGGCCCTCCGGGACTGCATTGCACAATGAGCAGTTCTTC.